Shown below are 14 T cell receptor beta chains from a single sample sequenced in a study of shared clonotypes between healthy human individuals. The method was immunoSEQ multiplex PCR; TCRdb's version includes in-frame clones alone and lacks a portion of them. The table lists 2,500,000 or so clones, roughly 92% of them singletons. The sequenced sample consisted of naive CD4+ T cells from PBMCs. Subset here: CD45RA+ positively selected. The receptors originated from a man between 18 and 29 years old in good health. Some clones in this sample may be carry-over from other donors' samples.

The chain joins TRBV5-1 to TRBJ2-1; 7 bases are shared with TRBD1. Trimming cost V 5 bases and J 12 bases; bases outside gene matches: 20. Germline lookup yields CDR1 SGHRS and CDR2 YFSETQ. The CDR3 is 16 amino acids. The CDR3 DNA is TGCGCCAGCAGACGTACCACAGGGGTTGGCGCCTTGGGGCAGTTCTTC. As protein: CASRRTTGVGALGQFF.

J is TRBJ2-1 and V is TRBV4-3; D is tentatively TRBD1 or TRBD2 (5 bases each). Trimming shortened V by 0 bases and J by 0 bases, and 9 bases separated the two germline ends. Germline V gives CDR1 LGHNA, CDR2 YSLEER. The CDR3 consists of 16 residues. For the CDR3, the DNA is TGCGCCAGCAGCCAAGAGGGGGACCTCTCCTACAATGAGCAGTTCTTC. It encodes CASSQEGDLSYNEQFF.

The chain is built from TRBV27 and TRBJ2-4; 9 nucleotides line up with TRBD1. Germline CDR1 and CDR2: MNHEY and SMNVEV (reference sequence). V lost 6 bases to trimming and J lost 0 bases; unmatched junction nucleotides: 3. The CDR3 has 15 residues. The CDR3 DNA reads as TGTGCCAGCAGACAGGGGGCTCTAGCCAAAAACATTCAGTACTTC. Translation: CASRQGALAKNIQYF.

The CDR3 nucleotides are TGTGCCAGCAGTCCTGGACAGATCAATCAGCCCCAGCATTTT. Protein: CASSPGQINQPQHF. J is TRBJ1-5 and V is TRBV28, with D possibly TRBD1 on 6 matching bases. The CDR3 runs 14 residues. V lost 5 bases and J lost 3, with 11 bases in between. Germline V gives CDR1 MDHEN, CDR2 SYDVKM.

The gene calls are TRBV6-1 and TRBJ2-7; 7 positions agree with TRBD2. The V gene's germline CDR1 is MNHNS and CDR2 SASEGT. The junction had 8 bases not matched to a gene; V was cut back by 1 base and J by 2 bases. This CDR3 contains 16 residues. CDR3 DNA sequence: TGTGCCAGCAGTGAAGTGGGAGGGTGGAGTCCCTACGAGCAGTACTTC. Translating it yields CASSEVGGWSPYEQYF.

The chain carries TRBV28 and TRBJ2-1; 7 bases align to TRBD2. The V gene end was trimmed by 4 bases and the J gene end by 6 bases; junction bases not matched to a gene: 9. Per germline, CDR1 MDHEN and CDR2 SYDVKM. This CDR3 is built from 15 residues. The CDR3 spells CASSSNWGGSNEQFF. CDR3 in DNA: TGTGCCAGCAGTTCCAATTGGGGGGGGAGCAATGAGCAGTTCTTC.

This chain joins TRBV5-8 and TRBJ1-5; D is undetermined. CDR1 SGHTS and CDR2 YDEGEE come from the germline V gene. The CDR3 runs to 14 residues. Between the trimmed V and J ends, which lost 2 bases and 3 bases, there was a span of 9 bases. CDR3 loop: CASSFLRVNQPQHF. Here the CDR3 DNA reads TGTGCCAGCAGCTTTCTGAGGGTCAATCAGCCCCAGCATTTT.

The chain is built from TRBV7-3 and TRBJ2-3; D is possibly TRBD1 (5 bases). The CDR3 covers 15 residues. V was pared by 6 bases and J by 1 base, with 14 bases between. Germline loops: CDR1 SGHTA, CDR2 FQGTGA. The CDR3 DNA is TGTGCCAGCAGTTTCGACAGAGTTGGCACAGATACGCAGTATTTT. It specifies CASSFDRVGTDTQYF.

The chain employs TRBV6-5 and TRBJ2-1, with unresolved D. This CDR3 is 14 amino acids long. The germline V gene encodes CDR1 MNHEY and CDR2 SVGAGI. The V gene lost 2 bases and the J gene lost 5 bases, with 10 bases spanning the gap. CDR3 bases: TGTGCCAGCAGTTACGATTGGAGTAACAATGAGCAGTTCTTC. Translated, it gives CASSYDWSNNEQFF.

This CDR3 is CASRELAGGQAYEQYF. CDR3 sequence (DNA): TGTGCCAGCAGGGAATTAGCGGGAGGGCAGGCCTACGAGCAGTACTTC. The chain is built from TRBV6-1 and TRBJ2-7; TRBD2 aligns across 11 bases. V shed 6 bases, J shed 2 bases, and the junction held 9 bases outside the gene matches. This CDR3 comprises 16 residues. Per germline, CDR1 MNHNS and CDR2 SASEGT.

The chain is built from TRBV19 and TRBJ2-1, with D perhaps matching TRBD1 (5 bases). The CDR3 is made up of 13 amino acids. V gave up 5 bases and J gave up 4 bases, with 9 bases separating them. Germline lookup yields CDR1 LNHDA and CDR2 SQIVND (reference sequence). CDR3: CASSAYRYNEQFF. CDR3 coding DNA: TGTGCCAGTAGTGCGTACAGGTACAATGAGCAGTTCTTC.

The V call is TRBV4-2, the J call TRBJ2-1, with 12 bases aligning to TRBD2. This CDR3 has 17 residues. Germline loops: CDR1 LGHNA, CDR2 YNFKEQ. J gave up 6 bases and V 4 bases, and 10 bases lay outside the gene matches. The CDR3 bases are TGTGCCAGCAGCCCATTGGATCCTAGCGGGAGGGTCAATGAGCAGTTCTTC. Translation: CASSPLDPSGRVNEQFF.

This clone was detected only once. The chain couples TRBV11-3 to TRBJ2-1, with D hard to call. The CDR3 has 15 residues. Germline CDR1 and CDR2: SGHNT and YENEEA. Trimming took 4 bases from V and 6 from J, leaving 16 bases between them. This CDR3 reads CASSSPGRASNEQFF. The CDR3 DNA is TGTGCCAGCAGCTCCCCGGGTAGGGCCTCCAATGAGCAGTTCTTC.

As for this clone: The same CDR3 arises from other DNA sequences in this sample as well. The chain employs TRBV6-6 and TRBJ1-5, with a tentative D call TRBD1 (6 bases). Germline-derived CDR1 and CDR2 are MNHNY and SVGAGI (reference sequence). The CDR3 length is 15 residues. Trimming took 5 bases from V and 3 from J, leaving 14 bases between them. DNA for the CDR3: TGTGCCAGCAGTACACGGGGGGCAGTCAATCAGCCCCAGCATTTT. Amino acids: CASSTRGAVNQPQHF.